These 17 T cell receptor beta chains came from one sample sequenced in a study of blood T cell repertoires in COVID-19. Method: immunoSEQ multiplex PCR; TCRdb's copy keeps in-frame clones and lacks some. The table has around 400,000 clones, roughly 90% seen once; the top ten hold approximately 1.5%. The sequencing sample was made of PBMCs or T cells enriched from blood (not recorded which). Source of these receptors: a woman in her twenties or thirties who had recovered from COVID-19.

The V call is TRBV6-2 or TRBV6-3, the J call TRBJ1-1, with 7 bases identical to TRBD1. Germline values: CDR1 MNHEY, CDR2 SVGEGT. This CDR3 spans 12 amino acids. V lost 4 bases and J lost 7; bases outside the gene matches: 3. CDR3 in DNA: TGTGCCAGCAGTTGGGGACAGAGTGAAGCTTTCTTT. This encodes CASSWGQSEAFF.

This rearrangement joins TRBV9 to TRBJ2-3; the D gene is possibly TRBD1 (5 bases). CDR1 is SGDLS, CDR2 YYNGEE, per germline. The germline V and J ends were trimmed by 4 bases and 5 bases, with 5 bases remaining between them. The CDR3 sequence is 11 residues long. Here the CDR3 reads CASSQGDTQYF. DNA for the CDR3: TGTGCCAGCAGCCAGGGAGATACGCAGTATTTT.

The chain has TRBV30 and TRBJ1-6; 8 nucleotides align to TRBD1. The CDR3 runs 18 residues. Germline CDR1 reads GTSNPN; CDR2 reads SVGIG (reference sequence). In DNA, the CDR3 is TGTGCGGTGGAAGGGACAGGCGGGTTTAGCTCCTATAATTCACCCCTCCACTTT. Translation: CAVEGTGGFSSYNSPLHF.

The chain combines TRBV27 with TRBJ1-5; the D gene is possibly TRBD1 (5 bases). Trimming took 5 bases from V and 2 from J, leaving 16 bases between them. Germline assignment: CDR1 MNHEY and CDR2 SMNVEV (reference sequence). This CDR3 spans 16 amino acids. Here the CDR3 reads CASSPRWGDGNQPQHF. The DNA of the CDR3 is TGTGCCAGCAGTCCCCGGTGGGGCGATGGCAATCAGCCCCAGCATTTT.

This chain links TRBV7-9 with TRBJ1-4; a possible D gene is TRBD1 (6 bases). There are 15 residues in the CDR3. Trimming took off 4 bases at V and 5 bases at J, with 14 bases between the two ends. Germline V gene data show CDR1 as SEHNR and CDR2 as FQNEAQ (reference sequence). The CDR3 nucleotides read TGTGCCAGCAGCTCAGTACAGGGCGAGAATGAAAAACTGTTTTTT. Protein: CASSSVQGENEKLFF.

The V call is TRBV7-2, the J call TRBJ1-2; D gene ambiguous. In germline, CDR1 is SGHTA, CDR2 FQGNSA. The CDR3 runs 14 residues. V dropped 1 base and J dropped 7 bases, with 13 bases sitting between them. Here the CDR3 reads CASSLGSLAGGYTF. CDR3 nucleotides: TGTGCCAGCAGCTTAGGGTCGCTCGCGGGTGGCTACACCTTC.

The V gene is TRBV9, the J gene TRBJ2-1; 7 bases are a match to TRBD2. This CDR3 is 15 amino acids long. After removal of 0 bases from V and 2 bases from J, the junction contained 2 bases not matched to a gene. CDR1 is SGDLS, CDR2 YYNGEE, per germline. CDR3 DNA: TGTGCCAGCAGCGTAGAACTAGCGACCTACAATGAGCAGTTCTTC. This translates into CASSVELATYNEQFF.

This rearrangement joins TRBV24-1 to TRBJ2-1; no definite D call. Germline V gives CDR1 KGHDR, CDR2 SFDVKD. The CDR3 runs to 16 residues. V was cut by 2 bases and J by 5 bases, with 15 bases left in between. Here the CDR3 DNA reads TGTGCCACCAGTGATTCCAAGTCCCCGAGAGACAATGAGCAGTTCTTC. Amino acid sequence: CATSDSKSPRDNEQFF.

The CDR3 here is CASRSGTANTGELFF. DNA for the CDR3: TGTGCCAGCAGGTCCGGGACAGCGAACACCGGGGAGCTGTTTTTT. V gene TRBV9 combines with J gene TRBJ2-2; 7 bases are shared with TRBD1. The CDR3 totals 15 residues. Germline V lookup: CDR1 SGDLS, CDR2 YYNGEE. V lost 5 bases, J lost 0 bases, and 4 bases stayed unmatched.

V is TRBV5-1 and J is TRBJ1-1; D remains ambiguous. Germline CDR1 and CDR2: SGHRS and YFSETQ. The CDR3 sequence is 14 residues long. Trimming took off 1 base at V and 8 bases at J, with 15 bases between the two ends. Here the CDR3 DNA reads TGCGCCAGCAGCTTGCTGGCCAGGCCATACGAAGCTTTCTTT. It yields the protein CASSLLARPYEAFF.

The V call is TRBV7-9, the J call TRBJ1-4, with a possible D match to TRBD1 (6 bases). This CDR3 is built from 15 residues. Germline CDR1 is SEHNR and CDR2 is FQNEAQ (reference sequence). V was pared by 1 base and J by 8 bases, with 14 bases between. The CDR3 DNA reads TGTGCCAGCAGCTTAGGTCAGGGGTGGTTGGAAAAACTGTTTTTT. Protein product: CASSLGQGWLEKLFF.

The V and J genes are TRBV25-1 and TRBJ2-7, with 8 nucleotides matching TRBD1. The trim removed 3 bases at V and 0 bases at J, leaving 10 bases unmatched. The CDR3 has 17 residues. Germline loops: CDR1 MGHDK, CDR2 SYGVNS. CDR3: CASSEFFGTGASYEQYF. CDR3 bases: TGTGCCAGCAGTGAGTTTTTTGGGACAGGAGCCTCCTACGAGCAGTACTTC.

The V call is TRBV6-2 or TRBV6-3, the J call TRBJ2-7; D call uncertain. The CDR3 spans 14 residues. V lost 0 bases, J lost 2 bases, and 8 bases lay in between. The germline V gene has CDR1 MNHEY and CDR2 SVGEGT. The CDR3 here is CASSYSGATYEQYF. The DNA of the CDR3 is TGTGCCAGCAGTTACTCAGGAGCTACCTACGAGCAGTACTTC.

The chain has TRBV2 and TRBJ1-3; 8 nucleotides agree with TRBD1. Germline-derived CDR1 and CDR2 are SNHLY and FYNNEI. J lost 0 bases, V lost 6 bases, and 7 bases had no gene match. This CDR3 comprises 16 residues. CDR3 region: CASRPDRAYSGNTIYF. CDR3 bases: TGTGCCAGCAGGCCGGACAGGGCTTACTCTGGAAACACCATATATTTT.

This clone was observed a few times. This chain links TRBV27 with TRBJ2-2, with D maybe TRBD1 (5 bases). V was clipped by 2 bases and J by 8 bases, with 18 bases between them. Germline assignment: CDR1 MNHEY and CDR2 SMNVEV (reference sequence). CDR3 length: 16 amino acids. CDR3 DNA sequence: TGTGCCAGCAGTTTAAGGCTAGAATTGGGGCCAGGGGAGCTGTTTTTT. Translated, it gives CASSLRLELGPGELFF.

The chain couples TRBV30 to TRBJ1-1; weak D call: TRBD1 (5 bases). CDR1 is GTSNPN and CDR2 is SVGIG in the germline V gene (reference sequence). This CDR3 is 13 amino acids long. The V end was cut by 2 bases, the J end by 3 bases, with 10 bases between. The chain's CDR3 is CAWSRGYDTEAFF. The CDR3 region has the DNA TGTGCCTGGAGTAGGGGCTATGACACTGAAGCTTTCTTT.

The chain links TRBV5-6 to TRBJ2-7; 8 nucleotides agree with TRBD1. Germline values: CDR1 SGHDT, CDR2 YYEEEE. V dropped 4 bases and J dropped 4; count of bases not matched to a gene: 10. The CDR3 contains 15 residues. This CDR3 reads CASSLNRGVSYEQYF. The DNA of the CDR3 is TGTGCCAGCAGCCTGAACAGGGGGGTCTCTTACGAGCAGTACTTC.